Detailed here is one T cell receptor beta chain. The antigen is not known. The germline gives CDR1 SGHVS, CDR2 FQNEAQ. The CDR3 spans 14 residues. J lost 5 bases, V lost 7 bases, and 4 bases had no gene match. It was version v3.0 of the immunoSEQ assay that was run at survey level. Profiled with immunoSEQ multiplex PCR; TCRdb holds only in-frame clones, not every one. This sample has tens of thousands of clones; around 85% occur once, and the top ten carry more than 4.5%. The data are from a study of long-term antiretroviral therapy in people with HIV. Study-wide points: Post-ART, diversity grew, though it stayed under transplant donor control levels. It was observed that HIV repertoires exhibited narrower CDR3 length ranges than controls.

Each donor provided at least one pre-ART PBMC sample and at least two post-ART PBMC samples. Every HIV-positive participant received treatment in the United States. V and J are TRBV7-8 and TRBJ2-1; TRBD2 aligns across 11 bases. Material: unsorted PBMCs, obtained 1.5 years after starting antiretroviral therapy. The receptor was derived from a man aged 18 to 30 with HIV. CDR3 loop: CASTGTSGNNEQFF. The CDR3 DNA reads TGTGCCAGCACCGGGACTAGCGGAAACAATGAGCAGTTCTTC.